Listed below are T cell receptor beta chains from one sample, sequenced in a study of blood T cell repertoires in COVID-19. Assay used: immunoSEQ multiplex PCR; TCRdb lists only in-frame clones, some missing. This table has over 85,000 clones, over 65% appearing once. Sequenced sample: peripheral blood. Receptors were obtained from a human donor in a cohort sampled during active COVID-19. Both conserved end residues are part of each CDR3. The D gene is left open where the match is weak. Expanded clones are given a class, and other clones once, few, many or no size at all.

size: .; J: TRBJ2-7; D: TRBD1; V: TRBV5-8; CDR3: CASSRDRSFYEQYF; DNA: TGTGCCAGCAGCCGGGACAGAAGCTTCTACGAGCAGTACTTC
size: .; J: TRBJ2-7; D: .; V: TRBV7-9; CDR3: CASSSGAYEQYF; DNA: TGTGCCAGCAGCTCCGGGGCCTACGAGCAGTACTTC
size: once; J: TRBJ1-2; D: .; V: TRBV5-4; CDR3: CASSPRTGTSNGYTF; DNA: TGTGCCAGCAGCCCCCGGACCGGGACATCGAATGGCTACACCTTC
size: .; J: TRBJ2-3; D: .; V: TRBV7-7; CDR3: CASSPLGSTDTQYF; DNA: TGTGCTAGCAGCCCGCTAGGAAGCACAGATACGCAGTATTTT
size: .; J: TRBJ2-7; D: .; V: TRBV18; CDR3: CASSPRSYEQYF; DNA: TGTGCCAGCTCACCTCGCTCCTACGAGCAGTACTTC
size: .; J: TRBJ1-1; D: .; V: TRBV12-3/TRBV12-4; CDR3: CASSTRQRTSFF; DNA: TGTGCCAGCAGCACTAGGCAGAGGACCTCGTTCTTT
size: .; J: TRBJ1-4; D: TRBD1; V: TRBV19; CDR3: CASTSSGGTTTNEKLFF; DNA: TGTGCCAGTACTTCCTCAGGGGGGACAACAACTAATGAAAAACTGTTTTTT
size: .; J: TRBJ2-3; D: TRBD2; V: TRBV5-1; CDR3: CASSLTSGILTDTQYF; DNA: TGCGCCAGCAGCTTGACTAGCGGGATACTCACAGATACGCAGTATTTT
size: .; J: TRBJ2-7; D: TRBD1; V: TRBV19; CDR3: CASKGTGSYEQYF; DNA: TGTGCCAGTAAGGGGACAGGTTCCTACGAGCAGTACTTC
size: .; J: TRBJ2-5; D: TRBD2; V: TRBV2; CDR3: CASAGSGGGETQYF; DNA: TGTGCCAGCGCGGGGAGCGGGGGGGGCGAGACCCAGTACTTC
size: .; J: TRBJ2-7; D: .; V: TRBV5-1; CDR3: CASSLAAGNLYYEQYF; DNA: TGCGCCAGCAGCTTGGCTGCAGGGAATCTCTACTACGAGCAGTACTTC
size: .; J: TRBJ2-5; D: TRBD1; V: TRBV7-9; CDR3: CASSEDRGWRQETQYF; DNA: TGTGCCAGCAGCGAGGACAGGGGATGGCGGCAAGAGACCCAGTACTTC
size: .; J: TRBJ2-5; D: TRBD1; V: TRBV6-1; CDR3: CASSDKTGRNWGETQYF; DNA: TGTGCCAGCAGTGACAAGACAGGGAGAAATTGGGGAGAGACCCAGTACTTC
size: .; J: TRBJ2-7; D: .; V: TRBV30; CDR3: CAWNRQDLRYEQYF; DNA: TGTGCCTGGAACCGACAGGACCTCCGGTACGAGCAGTACTTC
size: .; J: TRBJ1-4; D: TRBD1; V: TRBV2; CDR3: CASSRQGLNEKLFF; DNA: TGTGCCAGCAGCCGACAGGGGCTCAATGAAAAACTGTTTTTT
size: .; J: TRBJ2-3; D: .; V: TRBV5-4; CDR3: CASILQGVDTQYF; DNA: TGTGCCAGCATCTTACAGGGAGTTGATACGCAGTATTTT
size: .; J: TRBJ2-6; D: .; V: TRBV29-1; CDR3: CSVATGLGANVLTF; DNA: TGCAGCGTCGCAACAGGGTTAGGGGCCAACGTCCTGACTTTC
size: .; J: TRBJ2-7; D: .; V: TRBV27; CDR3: CASSWGVSYEQYF; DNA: TGTGCCAGCTCTTGGGGGGTTTCCTACGAGCAGTACTTC
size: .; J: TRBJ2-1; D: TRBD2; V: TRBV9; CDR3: CASSVGGGGAPPLSYNEQFF; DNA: TGTGCCAGCAGCGTAGGTGGCGGGGGGGCCCCACCCCTCTCCTACAATGAGCAGTTCTTC
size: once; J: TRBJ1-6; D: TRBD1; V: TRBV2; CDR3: CASNRDRNSPLHF; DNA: TGTGCCAGCAACCGGGACAGAAATTCACCCCTCCACTTT
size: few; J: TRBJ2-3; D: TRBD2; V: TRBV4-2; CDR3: CASSQDWQRGYSTDTQYF; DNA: TGTGCCAGCAGCCAAGATTGGCAGCGGGGGTATAGCACAGATACGCAGTATTTT
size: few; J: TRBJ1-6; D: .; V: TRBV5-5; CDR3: CASSLSLSYNSPLHF; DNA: TGTGCCAGCAGCTTGTCTCTGTCCTATAATTCACCCCTCCACTTT
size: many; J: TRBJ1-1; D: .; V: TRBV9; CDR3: CASSEQGRVFF; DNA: TGTGCCAGCAGCGAACAGGGAAGGGTTTTCTTT
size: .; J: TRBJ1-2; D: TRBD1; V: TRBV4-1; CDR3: CASSQPITGEHGYTF; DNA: TGCGCCAGCAGCCAACCAATAACAGGGGAGCATGGCTACACCTTC
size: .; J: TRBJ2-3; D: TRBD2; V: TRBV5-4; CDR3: CASSLYSGERHDTQYF; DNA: TGTGCCAGCAGCTTATATAGCGGGGAGAGACACGATACGCAGTATTTT
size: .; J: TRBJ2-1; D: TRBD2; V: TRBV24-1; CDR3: CATAGGAWNEQFF; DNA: TGTGCCACTGCGGGGGGGGCGTGGAATGAGCAGTTCTTC
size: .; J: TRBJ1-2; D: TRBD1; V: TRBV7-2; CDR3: CASSPTGGGNGYTF; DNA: TGTGCCAGCAGCCCAACAGGGGGCGGAAATGGCTACACCTTC
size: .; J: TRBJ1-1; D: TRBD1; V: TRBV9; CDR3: CASSVTGASTEAFF; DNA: TGTGCCAGCAGCGTAACAGGGGCGAGCACTGAAGCTTTCTTT
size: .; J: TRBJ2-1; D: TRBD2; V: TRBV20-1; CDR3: CSASKGLAGTPNEQFF; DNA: TGCAGTGCTAGTAAGGGACTAGCGGGGACGCCAAATGAGCAGTTCTTC
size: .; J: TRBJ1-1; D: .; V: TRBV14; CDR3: CASSQDSGITEAFF; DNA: TGTGCCAGCAGCCAAGATTCAGGTATCACTGAAGCTTTCTTT
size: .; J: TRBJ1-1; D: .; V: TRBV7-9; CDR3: CASSLLGRMNTEAFF; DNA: TGTGCCAGCAGCTTATTGGGCAGGATGAACACTGAAGCTTTCTTT
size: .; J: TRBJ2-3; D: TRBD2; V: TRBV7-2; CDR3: CASSPYVLAGGPGTDTQYF; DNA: TGTGCCAGCAGCCCATATGTACTAGCGGGGGGGCCGGGCACAGATACGCAGTATTTT
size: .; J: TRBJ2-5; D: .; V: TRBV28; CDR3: CASRGGLGETQYF; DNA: TGTGCCAGCAGGGGGGGTCTAGGGGAGACCCAGTACTTC
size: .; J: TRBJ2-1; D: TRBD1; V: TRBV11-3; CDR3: CASSSRTGYDNEQFF; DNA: TGTGCCAGCAGCTCTAGGACAGGGTACGACAATGAGCAGTTCTTC
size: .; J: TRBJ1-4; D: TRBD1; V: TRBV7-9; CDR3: CASSLGVAGGTEKLFF; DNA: TGTGCCAGCAGCTTAGGGGTGGCAGGGGGCACAGAAAAACTGTTTTTT
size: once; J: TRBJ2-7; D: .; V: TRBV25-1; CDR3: CANPGAKYEQYF; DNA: TGTGCCAACCCAGGGGCGAAATACGAGCAGTACTTC
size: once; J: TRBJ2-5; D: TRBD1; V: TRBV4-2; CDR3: CASSQTPGQSETQYF; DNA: TGTGCCAGCAGTCAGACCCCGGGACAGTCGGAGACCCAGTACTTC
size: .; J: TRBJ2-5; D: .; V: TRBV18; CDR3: CASSPWAGAETQYF; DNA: TGTGCCAGCTCACCATGGGCAGGCGCGGAGACCCAGTACTTC